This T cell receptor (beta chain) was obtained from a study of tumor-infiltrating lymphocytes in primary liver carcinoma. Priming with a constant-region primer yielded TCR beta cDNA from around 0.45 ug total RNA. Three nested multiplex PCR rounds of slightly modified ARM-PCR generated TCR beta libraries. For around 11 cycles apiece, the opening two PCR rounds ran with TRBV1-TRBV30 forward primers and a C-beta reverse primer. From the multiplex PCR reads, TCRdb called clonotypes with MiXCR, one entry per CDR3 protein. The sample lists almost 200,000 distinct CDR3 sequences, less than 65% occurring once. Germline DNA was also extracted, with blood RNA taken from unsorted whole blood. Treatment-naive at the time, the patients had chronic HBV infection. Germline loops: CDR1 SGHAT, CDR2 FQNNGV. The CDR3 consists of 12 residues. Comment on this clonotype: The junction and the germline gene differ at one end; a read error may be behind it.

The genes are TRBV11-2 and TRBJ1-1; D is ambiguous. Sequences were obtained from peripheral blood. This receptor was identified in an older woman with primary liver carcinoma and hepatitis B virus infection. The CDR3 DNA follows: TGTGGCATCAGCTTATTAAGACCTGATGCTTTCTTT. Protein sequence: CGISLLRPDAFF.